This paragraph covers one T cell receptor (beta chain) sequence. The data were taken from a study of blood T cell repertoires in COVID-19. Whole-study context: Samples taken during acute and convalescent COVID-19 were collected in the United States, Italy and Spain. The cDNA or gDNA used as material had been derived from T cells, B-cell-depleted T cells, or PBMCs.

The CDR3 sequence is 17 residues long. Per germline, CDR1 KGHSH and CDR2 LQKENI. V lost 6 bases, J lost 0 bases, and 7 bases stayed unmatched. Per the original data handling: Amplified reference gene primers provided the basis for estimating nucleated cell counts. Sequencing was performed with immunoSEQ multiplex PCR; in TCRdb, only in-frame clones are kept and a portion is missing. V, J and clone size derive from that table, while D and trimming were established from the DNA sequence. The table lists 250,000 to 300,000 clones, 70% to 90% of them singletons. This TCR derives from a woman younger than 45 with acute or convalescent COVID-19. The material sequenced was peripheral blood. J is TRBJ2-6 and V is TRBV18; TRBD1 agrees at 8 bases. CDR3 amino acids: CASSPSQGVSGANVLTF. In DNA, the CDR3 is TGTGCCAGCTCCCCCTCACAGGGGGTCTCTGGGGCCAACGTCCTGACTTTC.